This is a list of T cell receptor beta chains from one sample in a study of T-cell memory formation after mild COVID-19. From the 5' RACE reads, TCRdb called clonotypes with MiXCR, one entry per CDR3 protein. Of some 250,000 distinct CDR3 sequences listed, under 20% are singletons. Material for sequencing was PBMCs or a T cell subset sorted from them (not recorded which). All receptors derive from a man between 18 and 29 years old who had mild COVID-19 (a few samples of this study predate the infection). Cell type and time point are not known. Each CDR3 is given with its conserved first and last residue. The size field is filled for only some rows; it gives once, few, many or a size class.

v_call	clone_size	j_call	cdr3_aa
TRBV28	.	TRBJ1-6	CASGSRIYNSPLHF
TRBV5-1	many	TRBJ2-4	CASSLDLVKNIQYF
TRBV7-3	.	TRBJ2-3	CASRPTGNPAQTQYF
TRBV5-8	.	TRBJ2-7	CASSPDRVTEYEQYF
TRBV6-5	.	TRBJ2-6	CASSLQESGANVLTF
TRBV7-2	.	TRBJ2-5	CASSSNKGETQYF
TRBV5-1	.	TRBJ1-5	CASSSGERNQPQHF
TRBV3-1	few	TRBJ2-3	CASTVAGAGSDTQYF
TRBV7-6	.	TRBJ2-4	CASSLGGLDIQYF
TRBV7-9	.	TRBJ1-6	CASSLFGVRSNSPLHF
TRBV30	few	TRBJ1-2	CAWAVFRAQGYTF
TRBV12-3/TRBV12-4	.	TRBJ2-1	CASSLGTGSGGNEQFF
TRBV6-6	.	TRBJ1-5	CASSDRNRVGNQPQHF
TRBV20-1	few	TRBJ2-2	CSARGVRSGELFF
TRBV10-2	.	TRBJ1-6	CASSDRGGPFPLHF
TRBV6-5	.	TRBJ1-5	CASKSLQGSNQPQHF
TRBV3-1	.	TRBJ1-2	CASSQDLGGFNYGYTF
TRBV7-8	few	TRBJ2-4	CASSPRGGLAKNIQYF
TRBV12-3/TRBV12-4	.	TRBJ2-2	CASSWDRNTGELFF
TRBV20-1	.	TRBJ2-7	CSARDHRGPGYEQYF
TRBV20-1	few	TRBJ1-2	CSASRPGIHYGYTF
TRBV7-8	few	TRBJ1-2	CASSLGKRTGGETF
TRBV5-1	many	TRBJ2-5	CASSLDDRAYQETQYF
TRBV29-1	.	TRBJ2-5	CSVERETQYF
TRBV11-2	few	TRBJ1-6	CASSRGQANSPLHF
TRBV20-1	.	TRBJ1-2	CSAYLGQGARGYTF
TRBV5-1	many	TRBJ1-1	CASRIRGAGNTEAFF
TRBV3-1	few	TRBJ1-1	CASSQDKSGYGNTEAFF
TRBV27	few	TRBJ2-5	CASSPGFGETQYF
TRBV9	few	TRBJ1-1	CASSLGQGTGNTEAFF
TRBV29-1	.	TRBJ1-2	CSVIGTGGRGYTF
TRBV20-1	few	TRBJ2-5	CSARWRQVETQYF
TRBV7-9	.	TRBJ1-6	CASSYTRAYNSPLHF
TRBV28	.	TRBJ2-5	CASSFQIRETQYF
TRBV12-3/TRBV12-4	few	TRBJ2-5	CDSSPLRAQETQYF
TRBV20-1	.	TRBJ1-1	CSAPRSDGNTEAFF
TRBV12-3/TRBV12-4	few	TRBJ2-1	CASHPFLSSYNEQFF
TRBV5-6	few	TRBJ2-1	CASFGTVNEQFF
TRBV4-1	many	TRBJ2-7	CASSRTRDRGSNEQYF
TRBV6-5	.	TRBJ2-5	CASSNQRFQETQYF
TRBV7-2	many	TRBJ2-5	CASSPTQSSGPHF
TRBV19	.	TRBJ2-1	CASRGADEQFF
TRBV5-6	.	TRBJ1-5	CASSLVSEGGQPQHF
TRBV15	few	TRBJ1-2	CATSDDGSYGYTF
TRBV5-1	many	TRBJ2-3	CASSLGAPPDTQYF
TRBV7-9	.	TRBJ1-4	CASSLDRDPKKLFF
TRBV7-2	few	TRBJ2-5	CAIGNSPQETQYF
TRBV3-1	many	TRBJ1-1	CASSQFSRTEAFF
TRBV7-6	few	TRBJ2-1	CASSLDPRGMVEQFF
TRBV6-1	.	TRBJ2-3	CASSEAVTGAGTDTQYF